The entry below gives a single T cell receptor (beta chain) sequence along with its context. This sample was taken from a study of T cells in Graves' hyperthyroidism and ophthalmopathy. The overall study: Peripheral blood sampling occurred at initial diagnosis, before any treatment.

Germline lookup yields CDR1 SGDLS and CDR2 YYNGEE. This CDR3 contains 14 residues. V gave up 0 bases and J gave up 4 bases, with 10 bases separating them. TCR beta CDR3 regions were amplified from RNA. RT-PCR in the first round (using the HTBI primer set) targeted the TCR CDR3. TCRdb passed the multiplex PCR reads through MiXCR, listing each CDR3 protein once. The sample consists of some 580,000 distinct CDR3 sequences, approximately 15% of them appearing once. The study included ophthalmopathy patients with Clinical Activity Score at least 3, NOSPECS grade at least 4 and duration under 3 months. This clonotype was sampled from a woman aged 40 to 50 with Graves' ophthalmopathy. The sample consisted of blood. The rearrangement uses TRBV9 and TRBJ1-2, with D perhaps TRBD1 (6 bases). CDR3 sequence reads: CASSVASGAYGYTF. DNA of the CDR3: TGTGCCAGCAGCGTAGCTTCAGGGGCCTATGGCTACACCTTC.